Detailed here is one TCR beta chain. This sample is part of a study of cytomegalovirus exposure and HLA in healthy donors. This CDR3 spans 15 amino acids. Primers included in the PCR were 60 Vbeta and 13 Jbeta primers. Method: immunoSEQ multiplex PCR; TCRdb's copy keeps in-frame clones and lacks some. This sample's table reports around 130,000 clones. The chain recombines TRBV21-1 with TRBJ2-7; the table's D call TRBD1 went unverified against the DNA. TRBV21-1 is an annotated pseudogene. The receptor was isolated from a woman aged 60-75 years in good health and CMV-seronegative. The specimen sequenced was PBMCs. CDR3 sequence reads: CASSTGQGSFNEQYF. The CDR3 region has the DNA TGTGCCAGCAGCACCGGGCAGGGTTCCTTTAACGAGCAGTACTTC.